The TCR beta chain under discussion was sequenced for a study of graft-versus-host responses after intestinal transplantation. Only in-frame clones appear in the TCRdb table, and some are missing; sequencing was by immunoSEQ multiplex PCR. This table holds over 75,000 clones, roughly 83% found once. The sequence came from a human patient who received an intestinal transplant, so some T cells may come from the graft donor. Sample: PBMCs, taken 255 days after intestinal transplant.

CDR3 residues: CASSPRTRLGTDNEKLFF. In DNA, the CDR3 is TGTGCCAGCAGTCCCAGAACTCGTCTCGGGACAGATAATGAAAAACTGTTTTTT. This chain joins TRBV28 and TRBJ1-4, with 7 bases identical to TRBD1. Per the germline V gene, CDR1 is MDHEN and CDR2 is SYDVKM. CDR3 size: 18 residues. The junction had 16 bases not matched to a gene; V was cut back by 5 bases and J by 4 bases. The complete variable domain, with remaining parts taken from reference TRBV28 and TRBJ1-4, reads DVKVTQSSRYLVKRTGEKVFLECVQDMDHENMFWYRQDPGLGLRLIYFSYDVKMKEKGDIPEGYSVSREKKERFSLILESASTNQTSMYLCASSPRTRLGTDNEKLFFGSGTQLSVL.